Listed here are 16 T cell receptor beta chains from one sample, sequenced in a study of CD8 T cells in ankylosing spondylitis. TCRdb ran MiXCR on the 5' RACE reads and lists one entry per CDR3 protein. The table has around 150,000 distinct CDR3 sequences, about 16% seen once. Sequencing was carried out using blood, either unsorted or a sorted T cell fraction (not recorded which). The receptors were sampled from a male donor with ankylosing spondylitis or in good health (not recorded which).

The chain combines TRBV29-1 with TRBJ1-4, with D perhaps matching TRBD1 (5 bases). The CDR3 extends over 15 amino acids. Germline loops: CDR1 SQVTM, CDR2 ANQGSEA. V was shortened by 4 bases and J by 1 base, with 13 bases between the two germline ends. Here the CDR3 reads CSVVGQGKTNEKLFF. CDR3 nucleotides: TGCAGCGTTGTTGGCCAGGGAAAAACTAATGAAAAACTGTTTTTT. The full variable domain, its missing parts supplied by reference TRBV29-1 and TRBJ1-4, is SAVISQKPSRDICQRGTSLTIQCQVDSQVTMMFWYRQQPGQSLTLIATANQGSEATYESGFVIDKFPISRPNLTFSTLTVSNMSPEDSSIYLCSVVGQGKTNEKLFFGSGTQLSVL.

The chain employs TRBV7-8 and TRBJ2-2; no clear D. Deletions cut 4 bases from V and 1 base from J, with 13 bases between. Germline loops: CDR1 SGHVS, CDR2 FQNEAQ. This CDR3 spans 16 amino acids. The CDR3 reads CASSSLPAGNTGELFF. The CDR3 coding sequence is TGTGCCAGCAGCTCCCTCCCGGCTGGGAACACCGGGGAGCTGTTTTTT.

This clonotype was detected a few times. V and J are TRBV5-1 and TRBJ1-4, with unresolved D. The V gene's germline CDR1 is SGHRS and CDR2 YFSETQ. V was shortened by 0 bases and J by 6 bases, with 12 bases between the two germline ends. The CDR3 loop spans 15 amino acids. This CDR3 is CASSLEAPWDEKLFF. CDR3 coding DNA: TGCGCCAGCAGCTTGGAGGCTCCGTGGGATGAAAAACTGTTTTTT.

The V call is TRBV7-8, the J call TRBJ2-3; the D gene is possibly TRBD1 (5 bases). The V gene's germline CDR1 is SGHVS and CDR2 FQNEAQ. This CDR3 region has 14 residues. Trimming cost V 3 bases and J 1 base, with 8 bases left between them. CDR3 DNA: TGTGCCAGCAGCTTCGAACAGGGCACAGATACGCAGTATTTT. The encoded protein is CASSFEQGTDTQYF.

This clonotype was seen at least ten times. V usage is TRBV5-1 and J usage is TRBJ2-3, with D uncertain. This CDR3 has 16 amino acids. The V end was cut by 0 bases, the J end by 0 bases, with 11 bases between. Germline CDR1 and CDR2: SGHRS and YFSETQ. The CDR3 loop is CASSLGASSSTDTQYF. In nucleotides, the CDR3 is TGCGCCAGCAGCTTGGGCGCCAGTTCTAGCACAGATACGCAGTATTTT. Drawing the rest from reference TRBV5-1 and TRBJ2-3, the complete variable domain is KAGVTQTPRYLIKTRGQQVTLSCSPISGHRSVSWYQQTPGQGLQFLFEYFSETQRNKGNFPGRFSGRQFSNSRSEMNVSTLELGDSALYLCASSLGASSSTDTQYFGPGTRLTVL.

V usage is TRBV29-1 and J usage is TRBJ2-5, with D hard to call. V lost 0 bases to trimming and J lost 0 bases, with 8 bases between them. The CDR3 has 14 residues. Germline V gene lookup returns CDR1 SQVTM and CDR2 ANQGSEA. The CDR3 DNA sequence: TGCAGCGTTGAAGAATCGACGTACCAAGAGACCCAGTACTTC. This encodes CSVEESTYQETQYF.

Only a few counts were recorded for this clonotype. The genes are TRBV7-8 and TRBJ1-3, with a weak D call TRBD1 (5 bases). There are 15 residues in the CDR3. Germline V gene data show CDR1 as SGHVS and CDR2 as FQNEAQ. Trimming removed 5 bases at V and 0 bases at J, with 11 bases between. The CDR3 protein is CASSARVSSGNTIYF. DNA of the CDR3: TGTGCCAGCAGCGCCAGGGTTTCCTCTGGAAACACCATATATTTT.

CDR3 residues: CASSLVRIWGGRAGSEQFF. For the CDR3, the DNA is TGTGCCAGCAGCTTAGTAAGGATCTGGGGCGGGAGGGCAGGGAGTGAGCAGTTCTTC. The V and J genes are TRBV11-2 and TRBJ2-1; TRBD2 agrees at 9 bases. Germline V gene data show CDR1 as SGHAT and CDR2 as FQNNGV. The CDR3 runs to 19 residues. The ends lost 1 base at V and 9 bases at J; junction bases unmatched: 19.

The genes are TRBV10-3 and TRBJ1-1, with a weak D call TRBD1 (6 bases). The ends were cut back, 5 bases at V and 1 base at J, with 14 bases in the middle. This CDR3 spans 15 amino acids. Germline V gene sequence: CDR1 ENHRY, CDR2 SYGVKD. Here the CDR3 reads CAISNNRDTNTEAFF. CDR3 DNA: TGTGCCATCAGTAATAACAGGGATACGAACACTGAAGCTTTCTTT.

The rearrangement uses TRBV28 and TRBJ2-1; D is unresolved. Germline CDR1 and CDR2: MDHEN and SYDVKM. This CDR3 contains 16 residues. The ends were cut back, 6 bases at V and 1 base at J, with 16 bases in the middle. DNA of the CDR3: TGTGCCAGCAGGTCCGGTGGGTCGCCATCCTACAATGAGCAGTTCTTC. Its protein product is CASRSGGSPSYNEQFF.

This clonotype was picked up a small number of times. V usage is TRBV2 and J usage is TRBJ2-1, with D possibly being TRBD1 (6 bases). Germline CDR1 SNHLY, CDR2 FYNNEI. The V end lost 1 base, the J end lost 7 bases, and 14 bases lay between the germline ends. The CDR3 is made up of 15 amino acids. The CDR3 DNA sequence: TGTGCCAGCAGTGAAGTCAGGGGATCTAGTAATGAGCAGTTCTTC. Its protein product is CASSEVRGSSNEQFF.

J is TRBJ2-7 and V is TRBV20-1, with 8 bases that match TRBD2. J lost 3 bases, V lost 3 bases, and 7 bases had no gene match. This CDR3 comprises 14 residues. CDR1 DFQATT and CDR2 SNEGSKA come from the germline V gene (reference sequence). The CDR3 here is CSARWTSIYYEQYF. As DNA, the CDR3 is TGCAGTGCTAGGTGGACTAGCATCTACTACGAGCAGTACTTC.

This clonotype was seen ten or more times. The chain links TRBV28 to TRBJ1-1; no clear D. Germline CDR1 is MDHEN and CDR2 is SYDVKM. This CDR3 region has 14 residues. The ends were cut back, 7 bases at V and 6 bases at J, with 18 bases in the middle. The CDR3 coding sequence is TGTGCCAGCACACGGAGGGTAGGGCAGGCTGAAGCTTTCTTT. It encodes CASTRRVGQAEAFF.

This clonotype was found a few times. This chain connects TRBV7-2 to TRBJ1-3, with 7 bases matching TRBD1. V shed 5 bases and J 2 bases; nucleotides not matched to a gene: 6. Per the germline V gene, CDR1 is SGHTA and CDR2 is FQGNSA. The CDR3 is 15 residues long. CDR3 sequence: CASSRQTGTGNTIYF. The CDR3 region has the DNA TGTGCCAGCAGCCGACAGACAGGGACTGGAAACACCATATATTTT.

This clonotype was recorded at least ten times. The J gene is TRBJ2-3, the V gene TRBV7-2; no reliable D call. CDR1 and CDR2 from the germline V gene are SGHTA and FQGNSA. There are 15 residues in the CDR3. The V end was cut by 5 bases, the J end by 0 bases, with 12 bases between. CDR3 in amino acids: CASSPVVLSTDTQYF. The DNA of the CDR3 is TGTGCCAGCAGCCCGGTAGTGCTGAGCACAGATACGCAGTATTTT.

The chain is built from TRBV7-2 and TRBJ2-1; D is undetermined. The ends were cut back, 1 base at V and 0 bases at J, with 16 bases in the middle. Germline V gene data show CDR1 as SGHTA and CDR2 as FQGNSA. The CDR3 is 18 residues long. The CDR3 DNA sequence: TGTGCCAGCAGCTTAGGGTCTGGGCAGTTTAGCTCCTACAATGAGCAGTTCTTC. It is translated as CASSLGSGQFSSYNEQFF.